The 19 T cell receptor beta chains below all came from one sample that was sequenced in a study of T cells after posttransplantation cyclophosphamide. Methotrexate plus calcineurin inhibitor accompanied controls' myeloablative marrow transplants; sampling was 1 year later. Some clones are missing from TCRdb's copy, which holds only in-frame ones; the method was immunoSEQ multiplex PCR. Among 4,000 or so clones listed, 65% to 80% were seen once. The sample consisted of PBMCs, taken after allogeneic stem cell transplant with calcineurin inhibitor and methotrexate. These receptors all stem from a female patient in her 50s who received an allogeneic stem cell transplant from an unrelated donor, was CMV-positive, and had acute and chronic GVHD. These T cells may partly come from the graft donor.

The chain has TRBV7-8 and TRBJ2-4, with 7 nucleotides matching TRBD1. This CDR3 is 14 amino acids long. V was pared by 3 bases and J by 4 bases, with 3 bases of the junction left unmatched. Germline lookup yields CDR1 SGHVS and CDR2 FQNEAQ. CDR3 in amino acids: CASSFDRDKNIQYF. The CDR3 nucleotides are TGTGCCAGCAGCTTCGACAGGGATAAAAACATTCAGTACTTC.

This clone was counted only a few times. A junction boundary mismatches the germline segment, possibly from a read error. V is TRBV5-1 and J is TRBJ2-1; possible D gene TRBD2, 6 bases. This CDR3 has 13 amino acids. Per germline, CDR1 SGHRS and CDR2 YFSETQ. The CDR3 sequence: CASINLGGFEQFF. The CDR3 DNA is TGTGCCAGCATCAATTTGGGGGGTTTTGAGCAGTTCTTC.

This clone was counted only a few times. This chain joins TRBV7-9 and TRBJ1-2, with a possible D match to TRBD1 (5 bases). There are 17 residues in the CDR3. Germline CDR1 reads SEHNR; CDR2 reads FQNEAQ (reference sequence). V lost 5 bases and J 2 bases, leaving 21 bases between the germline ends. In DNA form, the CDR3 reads TGTGCCAGCAGCCCAGTTCGTGACAGTCGGCGGAACTATGGCTACACCTTC. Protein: CASSPVRDSRRNYGYTF.

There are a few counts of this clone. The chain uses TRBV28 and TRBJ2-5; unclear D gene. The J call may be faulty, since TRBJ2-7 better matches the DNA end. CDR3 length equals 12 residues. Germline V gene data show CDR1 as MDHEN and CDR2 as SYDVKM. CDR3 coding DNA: TGTGCCAGCAGCCAAGATGCCTACGAGCAGTACTTC. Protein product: CASSQDAYEQYF.

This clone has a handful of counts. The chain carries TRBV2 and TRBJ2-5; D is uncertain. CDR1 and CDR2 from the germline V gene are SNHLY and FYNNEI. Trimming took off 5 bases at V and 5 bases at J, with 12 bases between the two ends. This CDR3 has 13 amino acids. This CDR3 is CASSLTAAETQYF. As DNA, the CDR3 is TGTGCCAGCAGTCTGACTGCGGCGGAGACCCAGTACTTC.

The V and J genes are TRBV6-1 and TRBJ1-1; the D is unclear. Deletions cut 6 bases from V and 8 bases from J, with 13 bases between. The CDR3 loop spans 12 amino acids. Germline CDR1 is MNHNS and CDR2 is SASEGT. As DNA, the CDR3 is TGTGCCAGCAGGGGTTGGGCGGGGGAAGCTTTCTTT. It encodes CASRGWAGEAFF.

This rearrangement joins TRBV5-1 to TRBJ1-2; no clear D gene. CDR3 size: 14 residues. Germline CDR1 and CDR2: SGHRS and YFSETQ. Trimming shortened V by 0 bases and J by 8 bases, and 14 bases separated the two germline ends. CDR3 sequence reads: CASSLAKPGGGYTF. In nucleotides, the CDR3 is TGCGCCAGCAGCTTGGCCAAGCCAGGAGGAGGCTACACCTTC.

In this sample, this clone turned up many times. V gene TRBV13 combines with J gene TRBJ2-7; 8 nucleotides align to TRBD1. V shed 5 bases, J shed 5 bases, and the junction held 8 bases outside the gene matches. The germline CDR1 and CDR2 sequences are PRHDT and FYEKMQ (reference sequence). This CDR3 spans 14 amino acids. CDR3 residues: CASSPDREIHEQYF. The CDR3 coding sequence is TGTGCCAGCAGCCCGGACAGGGAGATCCACGAGCAGTACTTC.

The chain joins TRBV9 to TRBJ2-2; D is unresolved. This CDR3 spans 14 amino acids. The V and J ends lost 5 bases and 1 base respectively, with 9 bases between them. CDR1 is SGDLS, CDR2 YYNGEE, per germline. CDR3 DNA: TGTGCCAGCAGTGAAGCCTGGAACACCGGGGAGCTGTTTTTT. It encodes CASSEAWNTGELFF.

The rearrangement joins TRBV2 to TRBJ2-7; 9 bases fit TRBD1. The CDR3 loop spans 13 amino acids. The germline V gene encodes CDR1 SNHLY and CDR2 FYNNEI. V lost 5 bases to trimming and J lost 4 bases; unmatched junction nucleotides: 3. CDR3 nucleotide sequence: TGTGCCAGCAGTAGGGACAGGGCGTACGAGCAGTACTTC. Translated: CASSRDRAYEQYF.

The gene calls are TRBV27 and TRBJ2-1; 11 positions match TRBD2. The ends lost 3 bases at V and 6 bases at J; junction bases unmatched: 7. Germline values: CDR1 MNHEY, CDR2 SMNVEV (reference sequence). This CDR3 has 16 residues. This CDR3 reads CASSFLAGGPFNEQFF. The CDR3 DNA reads TGTGCCAGCAGTTTCCTAGCGGGAGGCCCTTTCAATGAGCAGTTCTTC.

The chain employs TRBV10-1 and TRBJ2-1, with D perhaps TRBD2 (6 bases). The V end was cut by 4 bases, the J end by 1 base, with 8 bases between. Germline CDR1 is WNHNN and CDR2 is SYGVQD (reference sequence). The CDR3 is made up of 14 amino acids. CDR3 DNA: TGCGCCAGCAGTGTAAGCGGGTCCTACAATGAGCAGTTCTTC. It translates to CASSVSGSYNEQFF.

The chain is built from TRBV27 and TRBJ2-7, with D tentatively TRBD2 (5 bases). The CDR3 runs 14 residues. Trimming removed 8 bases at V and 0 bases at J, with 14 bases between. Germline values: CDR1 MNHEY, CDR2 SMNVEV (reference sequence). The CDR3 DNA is TGTGCCAGCGCGCGTAGCGTATACTCCTACGAGCAGTACTTC. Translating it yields CASARSVYSYEQYF.

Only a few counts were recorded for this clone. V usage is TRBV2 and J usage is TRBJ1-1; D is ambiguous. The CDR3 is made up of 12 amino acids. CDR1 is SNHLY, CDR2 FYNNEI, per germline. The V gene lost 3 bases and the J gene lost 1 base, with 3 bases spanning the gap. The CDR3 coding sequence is TGTGCCAGCAGTGATAGGAACACTGAAGCTTTCTTT. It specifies CASSDRNTEAFF.

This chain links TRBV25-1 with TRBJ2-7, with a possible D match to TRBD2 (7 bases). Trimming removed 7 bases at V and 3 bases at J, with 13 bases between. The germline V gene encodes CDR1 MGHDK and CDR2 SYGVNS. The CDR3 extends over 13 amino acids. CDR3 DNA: TGTGCCAGCACCCGGGGAGGGGGCTACGAGCAGTACTTC. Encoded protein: CASTRGGGYEQYF.

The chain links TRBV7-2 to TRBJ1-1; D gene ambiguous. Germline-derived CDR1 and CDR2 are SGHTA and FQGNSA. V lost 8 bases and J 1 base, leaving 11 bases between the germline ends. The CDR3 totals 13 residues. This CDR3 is CASRYGGNTEAFF. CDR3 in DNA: TGTGCCAGCCGGTACGGAGGGAACACTGAAGCTTTCTTT.

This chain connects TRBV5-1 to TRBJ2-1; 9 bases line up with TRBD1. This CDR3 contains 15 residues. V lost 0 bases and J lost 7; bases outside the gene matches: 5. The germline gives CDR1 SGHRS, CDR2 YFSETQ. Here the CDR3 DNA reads TGCGCCAGCAGCTTGGCCGTTGGACAGGGGAATGAGCAGTTCTTC. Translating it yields CASSLAVGQGNEQFF.

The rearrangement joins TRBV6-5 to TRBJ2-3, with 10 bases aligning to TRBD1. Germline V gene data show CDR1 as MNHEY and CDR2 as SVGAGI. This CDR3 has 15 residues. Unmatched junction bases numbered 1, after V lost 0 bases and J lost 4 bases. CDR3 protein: CASSYSGQGSDTQYF. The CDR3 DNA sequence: TGTGCCAGCAGTTACTCGGGACAGGGGTCAGATACGCAGTATTTT.

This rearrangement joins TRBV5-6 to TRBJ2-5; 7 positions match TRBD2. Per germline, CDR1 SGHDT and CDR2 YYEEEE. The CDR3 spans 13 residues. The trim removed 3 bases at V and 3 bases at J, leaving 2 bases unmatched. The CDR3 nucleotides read TGTGCCAGCAGCTCGGGACTAAAAGAGACCCAGTACTTC. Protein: CASSSGLKETQYF. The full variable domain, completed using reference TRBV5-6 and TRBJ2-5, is DAGVTQSPTHLIKTRGQQVTLRCSPKSGHDTVSWYQQALGQGPQFIFQYYEEEERQRGNFPDRFSGHQFPNYSSELNVNALLLGDSALYLCASSSGLKETQYFGPGTRLLVL.